This TCR beta chain stems from a study of blood T cell repertoires in COVID-19. About the study: The analysed material was cDNA or gDNA that came from T cells, B-cell-depleted T cells, or PBMCs.

This clone was picked up a small number of times. The protocol was immunoSEQ multiplex PCR, while the TCRdb copy is restricted to in-frame clones and leaves out a portion. This sample has around 150,000 clones; about four fifths occur once, and the top ten carry about 14%. The CDR3 is made up of 16 amino acids. Germline assignment: CDR1 SGHRS and CDR2 YFSETQ. Trimming cost V 3 bases and J 9 bases, with 25 bases left between them. The TCR originated in an elderly woman with acute or convalescent COVID-19. The sample consisted of peripheral blood. The chain links TRBV5-1 to TRBJ2-7; D remains ambiguous. This CDR3 reads CASSSAPRDPAWMQYF. In DNA, the CDR3 is TGCGCCAGCAGCTCCGCCCCTAGAGACCCGGCCTGGATGCAGTACTTC.